This entry lists 26 T cell receptor beta chains sequenced from one sample in a study of Graves' ophthalmopathy and Graves' hyperthyroidism. The authors amplified TCR beta CDR3 regions from RNA transcripts. Scientists carried out first-round RT-PCR using HTBI primers and then a second-round multiplex PCR. A single record per CDR3 protein comes from TCRdb applying MiXCR to the multiplex PCR reads. The sample lists 580,000 or so distinct CDR3 sequences, under 40% occurring once. Sequences were obtained from peripheral blood or thyroid tissue (not recorded which). The receptors come from an adult man with Graves' hyperthyroidism.

The chain is built from TRBV7-3 and TRBJ1-2; 8 nucleotides line up with TRBD1. The CDR3 runs 15 residues. Germline-derived CDR1 and CDR2 are SGHTA and FQGTGA. The V segment lost 5 bases and the J segment 4 bases; nucleotides outside the gene matches: 9. In DNA, the CDR3 is TGTGCCAGCAGCCCCGGACAGGGACCAGCCTATGGCTACACCTTC. Amino acids: CASSPGQGPAYGYTF.

This clonotype has just a few counts. The gene calls are TRBV19 and TRBJ1-5; 9 bases line up with TRBD1. In germline, CDR1 is LNHDA, CDR2 SQIVND (reference sequence). V lost 5 bases, J lost 1 base, and 6 bases stayed unmatched. This CDR3 is 16 amino acids long. As DNA, the CDR3 is TGTGCCAGTAGTCCACAGGGGGCGATGAGCAATCAGCCCCAGCATTTT. Protein sequence: CASSPQGAMSNQPQHF.

This clonotype appeared a few times. The chain combines TRBV2 with TRBJ1-5; TRBD1 matches at 8 bases. V trimming: 6 bases; J trimming: 6 bases; junction bases outside the gene matches: 7. CDR3 size: 14 residues. From germline, CDR1 is SNHLY and CDR2 FYNNEI. In DNA, the CDR3 is TGTGCCAGCAGCTCCAGGGGGCATGCTCAGCCCCAGCATTTT. Residues: CASSSRGHAQPQHF.

This clonotype was counted ten times or more. CDR3 protein: CASSQDFNSALHF. The CDR3 DNA reads TGCGCCAGCAGCCAAGATTTCAATTCGGCCCTCCACTTT. V usage is TRBV4-1 and J usage is TRBJ1-6, with D hard to call. Trimming took 0 bases from V and 14 from J, leaving 11 bases between them. Germline values: CDR1 MGHRA, CDR2 YSYEKL. The CDR3 length is 13 residues.

At least ten counts were recorded for this clonotype. CDR3 sequence (DNA): TGTGCCAGCAGCTTAGGGGGTTTAAGCGAGCAGTACTTC. This translates into CASSLGGLSEQYF. The chain recombines TRBV7-8 with TRBJ2-7; no clear D. Trimming removed 1 base from V and 6 bases from J, with 10 bases in between. Germline lookup yields CDR1 SGHVS and CDR2 FQNEAQ. The CDR3 totals 13 residues.

In its sample, this clonotype was seen many times. The rearrangement links TRBV7-9 to TRBJ1-5, with a tentative D call TRBD1 (6 bases). Trimming removed 3 bases at V and 5 bases at J, with 11 bases between. CDR1 and CDR2 (germline): SEHNR, FQNEAQ (reference sequence). The CDR3 contains 14 residues. CDR3 sequence reads: CASSLGGAHQPQHF. The CDR3, as DNA: TGTGCCAGCAGCTTGGGGGGGGCCCATCAGCCCCAGCATTTT. The variable domain in full, completed from reference TRBV7-9 and TRBJ1-5, reads DTGVSQNPRHKITKRGQNVTFRCDPISEHNRLYWYRQTLGQGPEFLTYFQNEAQLEKSRLLSDRFSAERPKGSFSTLEIQRTEQGDSAMYLCASSLGGAHQPQHFGDGTRLSIL.

The table lists this clonotype with a few counts. This chain joins TRBV19 and TRBJ1-2; 7 nucleotides agree with TRBD1. CDR1 is LNHDA, CDR2 SQIVND, per germline (reference sequence). The CDR3 covers 16 residues. V was clipped by 3 bases and J by 3 bases; unmatched bases: 10. CDR3 nucleotide sequence: TGTGCCAGTAGTATCTACCAGGGGGGGCAGGACTATGGCTACACCTTC. As protein: CASSIYQGGQDYGYTF.

The chain combines TRBV10-3 with TRBJ1-2; no reliable D call. V was shortened by 0 bases and J by 4 bases, with 15 bases between the two germline ends. CDR1 and CDR2 (germline): ENHRY, SYGVKD. This CDR3 is built from 16 residues. For the CDR3, the DNA is TGTGCCATCAGTGAGTCAGAGGGCGGGGAGGCCTATGGCTACACCTTC. Translating gives CAISESEGGEAYGYTF.

V and J are TRBV24-1 and TRBJ2-7, with a possible D match to TRBD2 (6 bases). The end of the DNA fits TRBJ2-1 better, so the J call may be wrong. This CDR3 has 16 amino acids. Germline CDR1 reads KGHDR; CDR2 reads SFDVKD. In DNA form, the CDR3 reads TGTGCCACCAGTGTGGGCGGGACCTTGAATCAGGATGAGCAGTTCTTC. Translation gives CATSVGGTLNQDEQFF.

The genes are TRBV7-3 and TRBJ1-6; D perhaps matches TRBD1 (5 bases). The CDR3 is 17 amino acids. The V gene lost 3 bases and the J gene lost 7 bases, with 19 bases spanning the gap. CDR1 and CDR2 from the germline V gene are SGHTA and FQGTGA. CDR3 coding DNA: TGTGCCAGCAGCTTTGAGGGAGGGGTTTCCTTAAATTCACCCCTCCACTTT. Residues: CASSFEGGVSLNSPLHF.

This clonotype has at least ten counts. The J gene is TRBJ2-5, the V gene TRBV5-1; unclear D gene. Trimming stripped 0 bases from V and 2 bases from J, with 11 bases between. The CDR3 has 15 amino acids. The germline gives CDR1 SGHRS, CDR2 YFSETQ. The CDR3 loop is CASSLVFRKQETQYF. Written as DNA, the CDR3 is TGCGCCAGCAGCTTGGTTTTCCGTAAACAAGAGACCCAGTACTTC.

The chain is built from TRBV10-1 and TRBJ2-7, with TRBD2 matching over 7 bases. Germline CDR1 WNHNN, CDR2 SYGVQD (reference sequence). V dropped 6 bases and J dropped 9; count of bases not matched to a gene: 11. This CDR3 spans 13 amino acids. The CDR3: CASSFRTGGGQYF. CDR3 coding DNA: TGCGCCAGCAGCTTCAGGACGGGAGGCGGGCAGTACTTC.

V is TRBV7-2 and J is TRBJ2-2, with D possibly matching TRBD2 (7 bases). Germline V gene data show CDR1 as SGHTA and CDR2 as FQGNSA. The CDR3 is made up of 18 amino acids. Between the trimmed V and J ends, which lost 2 bases and 0 bases, there was a span of 16 bases. CDR3 in DNA: TGTGCCAGCAGCTTAAAAAGCAGCGGGACAACGAACACCGGGGAGCTGTTTTTT. Protein product: CASSLKSSGTTNTGELFF.

This clonotype was seen only a few times. This chain links TRBV2 with TRBJ2-3; maybe TRBD2 (5 bases). V was clipped by 2 bases and J by 0 bases, with 9 bases between them. Germline loops: CDR1 SNHLY, CDR2 FYNNEI. This CDR3 contains 15 residues. The DNA for the CDR3 is TGTGCCAGCAGTGAAATGGGCGGGAGCACAGATACGCAGTATTTT. It is translated as CASSEMGGSTDTQYF.

This clonotype occurred a few times. The genes are TRBV29-1 and TRBJ2-7, with 15 bases lining up with TRBD2. The DNA end lines up better with TRBJ2-1; the J call may be wrong. The CDR3 length is 14 residues. From germline, CDR1 is SQVTM and CDR2 ANQGSEA. DNA for the CDR3: TGCAGCGCAGAAGGGACTAGCGGGAGGTATTCGCAGTTCTTC. Its translation: CSAEGTSGRYSQFF.

The chain recombines TRBV2 with TRBJ1-5; 7 bases align to TRBD1. J gave up 0 bases and V 8 bases, and 10 bases lay outside the gene matches. The V gene's germline CDR1 is SNHLY and CDR2 FYNNEI. This CDR3 contains 16 residues. The CDR3: CASREGRGSSNQPQHF. The CDR3 bases are TGTGCCAGCCGAGAAGGCAGGGGGAGTAGCAATCAGCCCCAGCATTTT. Filled out from reference TRBV2 and TRBJ1-5, the complete variable domain reads EPEVTQTPSHQVTQMGQEVILRCVPISNHLYFYWYRQILGQKVEFLVSFYNNEISEKSEIFDDQFSVERPDGSNFTLKIRSTKLEDSAMYFCASREGRGSSNQPQHFGDGTRLSIL.

This clonotype was detected a few times. This chain uses TRBV29-1 with TRBJ2-5; D might be TRBD2 (5 bases). This CDR3 region has 14 residues. V was trimmed by 2 bases and J by 2 bases, leaving 12 bases between them. Germline-derived CDR1 and CDR2 are SQVTM and ANQGSEA. In DNA, the CDR3 is TGCAGCGTTGAATATAGGGCGGGTCAAGAGACCCAGTACTTC. Translated: CSVEYRAGQETQYF.

The chain has TRBV10-2 and TRBJ2-7; D is possibly TRBD1 (5 bases). The DNA end is more similar to TRBJ2-4, so the J call may be wrong. This CDR3 is 15 amino acids long. Germline CDR1 WSHSY, CDR2 SAAADI. The CDR3 DNA follows: TGCGCCAGCAGTGAGAGCAGGGTGGCCAAAAACATTCAGTACTTC. Its translation is CASSESRVAKNIQYF.

This clonotype has at least ten counts. The chain links TRBV7-9 to TRBJ2-7; D is unclear. The V and J ends lost 4 bases and 6 bases respectively, with 19 bases between them. The CDR3 loop spans 15 amino acids. Germline lookup yields CDR1 SEHNR and CDR2 FQNEAQ (reference sequence). DNA of the CDR3: TGTGCCAGCAGCTCCCTCGATAAAGTTGGAGCCGAGCAGTACTTC. Amino acids: CASSSLDKVGAEQYF. Complete variable domain (other parts from reference TRBV7-9 and TRBJ2-7): DTGVSQNPRHKITKRGQNVTFRCDPISEHNRLYWYRQTLGQGPEFLTYFQNEAQLEKSRLLSDRFSAERPKGSFSTLEIQRTEQGDSAMYLCASSSLDKVGAEQYFGPGTRLTVT.

This chain joins TRBV24-1 and TRBJ2-5; TRBD1 matches 9 bases. The CDR3 is 14 residues long. CDR1 is KGHDR, CDR2 SFDVKD, per germline. Trimming took 5 bases from V and 3 from J; bases not matched to a gene: 3. The CDR3 nucleotides read TGTGCCACCAGTGCCTGGACAGGGGAAGAGACCCAGTACTTC. Residues: CATSAWTGEETQYF.

The J gene is TRBJ1-2, the V gene TRBV2; 11 bases match TRBD1. Germline trimming cut 6 bases from V and 1 base from J; bases unmatched to any gene: 7. Germline V gives CDR1 SNHLY, CDR2 FYNNEI. The CDR3 is 16 residues long. CDR3 nucleotide sequence: TGTGCCAGCAGCGTTGGGGGACAGGGGGTTAACTATGGCTACACCTTC. Amino acids: CASSVGGQGVNYGYTF. The full variable domain, its missing parts supplied by reference TRBV2 and TRBJ1-2, is EPEVTQTPSHQVTQMGQEVILRCVPISNHLYFYWYRQILGQKVEFLVSFYNNEISEKSEIFDDQFSVERPDGSNFTLKIRSTKLEDSAMYFCASSVGGQGVNYGYTFGSGTRLTVV.

This clonotype came up many times. CDR3 coding DNA: TGTGCCAGCAGCCGTATCAGCTACGAGCAGTACTTC. This sequence encodes CASSRISYEQYF. The chain carries TRBV3-1 and TRBJ2-7; no clear D gene. In germline, CDR1 is LGHDT, CDR2 YNNKEL (reference sequence). The CDR3 covers 12 residues. The germline V and J ends were trimmed by 4 bases and 3 bases, with 7 bases remaining between them.

This clonotype has ten or more counts. The rearrangement joins TRBV19 to TRBJ1-1; 7 bases are a match to TRBD1. Germline V lookup: CDR1 LNHDA, CDR2 SQIVND (reference sequence). V lost 5 bases to trimming and J lost 4 bases; unmatched junction nucleotides: 10. The CDR3 is made up of 15 amino acids. CDR3 nucleotide sequence: TGTGCCAGTAGTTTACTAGGGAACAGGGGCACTGAAGCTTTCTTT. Protein: CASSLLGNRGTEAFF. Complete variable domain (other parts from reference TRBV19 and TRBJ1-1): DGGITQSPKYLFRKEGQNVTLSCEQNLNHDAMYWYRQDPGQGLRLIYYSQIVNDFQKGDIAEGYSVSREKKESFPLTVTSAQKNPTAFYLCASSLLGNRGTEAFFGQGTRLTVV.

In this sample, this clonotype turned up many times. The chain combines TRBV29-1 with TRBJ2-5; TRBD2 might be the D (6 bases). The CDR3 runs 13 residues. The V gene lost 6 bases and the J gene lost 4 bases, with 15 bases spanning the gap. The V gene's germline CDR1 is SQVTM and CDR2 ANQGSEA. The CDR3 spells CSVPLIAAETQYF. The DNA of the CDR3 is TGCAGCGTACCTTTAATAGCGGCAGAGACCCAGTACTTC.

The chain links TRBV7-2 to TRBJ1-2; 9 nucleotides align to TRBD1. This CDR3 is 15 amino acids long. Germline assignment: CDR1 SGHTA and CDR2 FQGNSA. J gave up 4 bases and V 5 bases, and 8 bases lay outside the gene matches. For the CDR3, the DNA is TGTGCCAGCAGCGCTGGGACAGGGCAGGGCTATGGCTACACCTTC. It translates to CASSAGTGQGYGYTF.

V and J are TRBV7-2 and TRBJ2-7, with D hard to call. The CDR3 has 17 residues. CDR1 SGHTA and CDR2 FQGNSA come from the germline V gene. V was shortened by 1 base and J by 6 bases, with 22 bases between the two germline ends. The CDR3 loop is CASSLVRPLSAPGEQYF. The CDR3 region has the DNA TGTGCCAGCAGCTTAGTCCGGCCACTATCTGCCCCCGGCGAGCAGTACTTC.